The present T cell receptor (beta chain) was sequenced within a study of T cell repertoires in cytomegalovirus infection. Study conclusions and caveats: What dominated the ex vivo response were HLA-C-restricted CMV-specific TCR beta clonotypes.

About this clonotype itself: The target antigen is unknown.

TCRdb reprocessed the reads with MiXCR, giving one entry per CDR3 protein. The sample contains approximately 500,000 distinct CDR3 sequences, about 17% of which appear only once. V lost 4 bases to trimming and J lost 3 bases; unmatched junction nucleotides: 9. CDR3 length: 15 amino acids. Germline loops: CDR1 SGHNT, CDR2 YYREEE (reference sequence). Material: CD8+ T cells from PBMCs. The TCR sequence derives from a human donor in good health (CMV status not recorded). Some clones in this sample may be carry-over from other donors' samples. This sequence joins TRBV5-4 and TRBJ2-7, with 8 bases that match TRBD1. CDR3: CASSIAGGAGYEQYF. CDR3 bases: TGTGCCAGCAGCATCGCAGGGGGCGCCGGCTACGAGCAGTACTTC.